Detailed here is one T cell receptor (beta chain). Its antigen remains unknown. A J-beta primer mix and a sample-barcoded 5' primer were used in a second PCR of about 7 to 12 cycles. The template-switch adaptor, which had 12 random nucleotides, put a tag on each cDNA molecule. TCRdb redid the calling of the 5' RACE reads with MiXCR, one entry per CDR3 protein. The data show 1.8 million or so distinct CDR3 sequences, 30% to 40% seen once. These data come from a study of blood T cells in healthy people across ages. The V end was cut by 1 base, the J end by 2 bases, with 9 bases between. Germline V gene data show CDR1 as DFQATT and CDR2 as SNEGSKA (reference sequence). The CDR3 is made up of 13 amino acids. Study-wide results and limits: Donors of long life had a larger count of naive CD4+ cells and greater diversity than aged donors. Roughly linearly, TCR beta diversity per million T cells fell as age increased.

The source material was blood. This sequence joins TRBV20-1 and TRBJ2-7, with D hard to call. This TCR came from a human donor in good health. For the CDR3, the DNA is TGCAGTGCTAGAGTGACACCCACCTACGAGCAGTACTTC. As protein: CSARVTPTYEQYF.